This T cell receptor (beta chain) was recorded in a study of molecular identifiers for immune sequencing clone quantification. Turning to the study itself: Four of five RNA aliquots from approximately 22,000 or 94,000 naive CD8 T cells were sequenced.

Regarding this clonotype: Antigen unknown. This may come from a read error, since a much larger clone is one base off.

Preparation methods for the bulk TCR libraries were those previously described, with listed TCR primers. TCRdb ran MiXCR on the PCR reads and lists one entry per CDR3 protein. Here the sample spans some 97,000 distinct CDR3 sequences, approximately 25% being singletons. General observations from the study: Beyond 20 RNA copies, clones held over 99% of effector molecules, compared with under 1% in naive cells.

V shed 4 bases, J shed 4 bases, and the junction held 17 bases outside the gene matches. Germline values: CDR1 SGHTA, CDR2 FQGNSA. There are 18 residues in the CDR3. This receptor was identified in a human donor in good health. Some libraries in this study had Jurkat cell RNA spiked in. The specimen was naive CD8+ T cells from blood, with Jurkat cell RNA spiked in. The subset here: FACS-sorted CD8+CD4-CCR7+CD45RA+ naive T cells. The chain couples TRBV7-2 to TRBJ2-7; 9 bases align to TRBD2. The CDR3 spells CTSSSPRQGLAVRYEQYF. The CDR3 DNA follows: TGTACCAGCAGCTCCCCCAGGCAGGGACTAGCTGTGCGTTACGAGCAGTACTTC. Drawing the rest from reference TRBV7-2 and TRBJ2-7, the complete variable domain is GAGVSQSPSNKVTEKGKDVELRCDPISGHTALYWYRQSLGQGLEFLIYFQGNSAPDKSGLPSDRFSAERTGGSVSTLTIQRTQQEDSAVYLCTSSSPRQGLAVRYEQYFGPGTRLTVT.